This T cell receptor beta chain came from a study of blood T cell repertoires in COVID-19. Study summary: Whether acute or convalescent, the COVID-19 samples came from the United States, Italy and Spain. The analysed material was cDNA or gDNA that came from T cells, B-cell-depleted T cells, or PBMCs.

Under the authors' procedure: Reference gene primer amplification gave nucleated cell count estimates. The assay was immunoSEQ multiplex PCR, and TCRdb's table has in-frame clones only and misses some. V, J and clone size are taken as reported in that table, and D and trimming were inferred from the DNA itself. The table includes tens of thousands of clones, about 81% detected once. V dropped 4 bases and J dropped 5 bases, with 15 bases sitting between them. Germline lookup yields CDR1 SNHLY and CDR2 FYNNEI. The CDR3 is made up of 14 amino acids. Sequenced material: peripheral blood. V usage is TRBV2 and J usage is TRBJ2-7, with D maybe TRBD2 (7 bases). This receptor was taken from a human donor in a cohort sampled during active COVID-19. The DNA of the CDR3 is TGTGCCAGCAGTGGAGGCGGGGGCGCCGACGAGCAGTACTTC. This encodes CASSGGGGADEQYF.